This T cell receptor beta chain was identified in a study of T-cell memory formation after mild COVID-19. Germline V CDR1 and CDR2: SNHLY, FYNNEI. This CDR3 contains 13 residues. Trimming took off 7 bases at V and 4 bases at J, with 12 bases between the two ends. Concerning this clonotype itself: Its antigen is currently unknown.

General study results and limits: Contracting CD4+ clones lay largely in CM and EM, with CD8+ ones residing in EMRA.

TCRdb reanalysed the 5' RACE reads using MiXCR and keeps one entry per CDR3 protein. Altogether 290,000 or so distinct CDR3 sequences are present, approximately 19% being singletons, with the ten largest covering approximately 21%. V is TRBV2 and J is TRBJ2-3, with D perhaps TRBD2 (5 bases). The TCR originated in a man younger than 35 who had mild COVID-19 (a few samples of this study predate the infection). Cell type and time point are not known. The sample consisted of PBMCs or a T cell subset sorted from them (not recorded which). The CDR3: CASTSLWADTQYF. In nucleotides, the CDR3 is TGTGCCAGCACTAGCCTTTGGGCAGATACGCAGTATTTT.